Listed here are 32 T cell receptor beta chains from one sample, sequenced in a study of blood T cell repertoires in COVID-19. The data were produced by immunoSEQ multiplex PCR, yet TCRdb's version contains in-frame clones alone and is incomplete. The sample includes 75,000 to 95,000 clones, approximately 90% of them seen just once. Sequencing input: peripheral blood. The receptors were gathered from a human donor in a cohort sampled during active COVID-19.

The V gene is TRBV3-1 (or the pseudogene TRBV3-2), the J gene TRBJ1-1; D not certain. The CDR3 is 14 residues long. Trimming removed 0 bases at V and 1 base at J, with 6 bases between. Germline loops: CDR1 LGHDT, CDR2 YNNKEL (reference sequence). CDR3 nucleotide sequence: TGTGCCAGCAGCCAAGAGGCAGGGAACACTGAAGCTTTCTTT. Translated, it gives CASSQEAGNTEAFF.

The table lists this clone with a few counts. CDR3 sequence: CASSPGTAQHQPQHF. The CDR3 DNA reads as TGTGCCAGCAGCCCCGGGACAGCCCAACATCAGCCCCAGCATTTT. The V gene is TRBV7-9, the J gene TRBJ1-5, with 7 nucleotides matching TRBD1. The CDR3 runs 15 residues. The trim removed 5 bases at V and 5 bases at J, leaving 9 bases unmatched. Germline V gives CDR1 SEHNR, CDR2 FQNEAQ (reference sequence).

V usage is TRBV19 and J usage is TRBJ2-7, with a tentative D call TRBD2 (6 bases). V lost 6 bases, J lost 2 bases, and 14 bases lay in between. Germline V CDR1 and CDR2: LNHDA, SQIVND (reference sequence). This CDR3 has 14 residues. Written as DNA, the CDR3 is TGTGCCAGTAGCCAGCAATGGGGGGCCTACGAGCAGTACTTC. Translating it yields CASSQQWGAYEQYF.

The rearrangement links TRBV5-1 to TRBJ2-2; D perhaps matches TRBD1 (6 bases). Trimming cost V 1 base and J 1 base, with 11 bases left between them. Germline V CDR1 and CDR2: SGHRS, YFSETQ. The CDR3 has 16 amino acids. CDR3 DNA: TGCGCCAGCAGCTTGCCCCAGGGGTGGAACACCGGGGAGCTGTTTTTT. Its protein is CASSLPQGWNTGELFF.

The chain couples TRBV19 to TRBJ2-4, with 10 positions matching TRBD2. The length of the CDR3 is 18 residues. The V gene's germline CDR1 is LNHDA and CDR2 SQIVND (reference sequence). Losses at the gene ends were 4 bases for V and 0 bases for J; bases not matched to a gene: 9. The DNA for the CDR3 is TGTGCCAGTAGTAACAGCGGGAGGGACTTATTAGCCAAAAACATTCAGTACTTC. Residues: CASSNSGRDLLAKNIQYF.

The chain uses TRBV6-1 and TRBJ1-1, with D hard to call. Germline lookup yields CDR1 MNHNS and CDR2 SASEGT. The CDR3 sequence is 14 residues long. Between the trimmed V and J ends, which lost 5 bases and 2 bases, there was a span of 12 bases. The CDR3 DNA reads TGTGCCAGCAGTTATCCGGAGCATAACACTGAAGCTTTCTTT. This codes for CASSYPEHNTEAFF.

V is TRBV19 and J is TRBJ1-5; 8 bases line up with TRBD1. Germline-derived CDR1 and CDR2 are LNHDA and SQIVND (reference sequence). The CDR3 contains 16 residues. With 5 bases clipped from V and 4 bases from J, the junction kept 10 bases outside the gene matches. The DNA of the CDR3 is TGTGCCAGTAGTCCGGGCCGGGACAGGTGGAATCAGCCCCAGCATTTT. Protein product: CASSPGRDRWNQPQHF.

CDR3: CASKAQGATDTQYF. DNA of the CDR3: TGTGCCAGCAAAGCACAGGGGGCAACAGATACGCAGTATTTT. This chain connects TRBV6-4 to TRBJ2-3; TRBD1 aligns across 9 bases. V trimming: 7 bases; J trimming: 3 bases; junction bases outside the gene matches: 5. This CDR3 is built from 14 residues. The V gene's germline CDR1 is MRHNA and CDR2 SNTAGT.

The rearrangement joins TRBV10-1 to TRBJ1-6; 8 bases line up with TRBD1. The CDR3 loop spans 13 amino acids. Per germline, CDR1 WNHNN and CDR2 SYGVQD (reference sequence). V shed 8 bases, J shed 8 bases, and the junction held 5 bases outside the gene matches. CDR3 in amino acids: CASSDRVDSPLHF. In DNA, the CDR3 is TGCGCCAGCTCGGACAGGGTGGATTCACCCCTCCACTTT.

In its sample, this clone was seen a few times. As DNA, the CDR3 is TGTGCCAGCAGTTTATTCCCCGGTAAGGGCTACACCTTC. It encodes CASSLFPGKGYTF. The chain combines TRBV28 with TRBJ1-2; D is ambiguous. Trimming shortened V by 1 base and J by 8 bases, and 11 bases separated the two germline ends. Germline assignment: CDR1 MDHEN and CDR2 SYDVKM. The CDR3 has 13 amino acids.

The genes are TRBV18 and TRBJ2-3; D gene uncertain. The CDR3 consists of 15 residues. The germline V gene has CDR1 KGHSH and CDR2 LQKENI. Deletions cut 0 bases from V and 4 bases from J, with 11 bases between. The DNA for the CDR3 is TGTGCCAGCTCACCACCGGCTCGCCGGGCAGATACGCAGTATTTT. Its translation is CASSPPARRADTQYF.

The chain employs TRBV28 and TRBJ1-1; perhaps TRBD1 as D (5 bases). Trimming pared 5 bases from V and 4 bases from J, leaving 17 bases between. The CDR3 extends over 15 amino acids. From germline, CDR1 is MDHEN and CDR2 SYDVKM. In nucleotides, the CDR3 is TGTGCCAGCAGTCCGCGGGGGAAGGGACCCACTGAAGCTTTCTTT. Residues: CASSPRGKGPTEAFF.

The chain recombines TRBV6-2 or TRBV6-3 with TRBJ1-4, with D tentatively TRBD1 (5 bases). The germline gives CDR1 MNHEY, CDR2 SVGEGT. Trimming removed 0 bases from V and 7 bases from J, with 12 bases in between. This CDR3 has 15 residues. The CDR3 here is CASSYSRGVREKLFF. Here the CDR3 DNA reads TGTGCCAGCAGTTACTCTCGGGGGGTCCGTGAAAAACTGTTTTTT.

This chain connects TRBV7-2 to TRBJ2-4, with 8 bases fitting TRBD2. Losses at the gene ends were 4 bases for V and 9 bases for J; bases not matched to a gene: 11. Germline V CDR1 and CDR2: SGHTA, FQGNSA. CDR3 length: 15 amino acids. The CDR3 nucleotides are TGTGCCAGCAGCTCCCCGGGACTAGGTGCCGGCATTCAGTACTTC. Protein product: CASSSPGLGAGIQYF.

This sequence joins TRBV5-1 and TRBJ2-2; 9 bases are a match to TRBD2. The CDR3 consists of 15 residues. V lost 4 bases, J lost 2 bases, and 3 bases stayed unmatched. CDR1 is SGHRS, CDR2 YFSETQ, per germline. The CDR3 loop reads CASSISGGNTGELFF. The CDR3, as DNA: TGCGCCAGCAGCATTAGCGGGGGAAACACCGGGGAGCTGTTTTTT.

The J gene is TRBJ1-6, the V gene TRBV5-1; no definite D call. Germline values: CDR1 SGHRS, CDR2 YFSETQ. This CDR3 contains 13 residues. The ends were cut back, 3 bases at V and 6 bases at J, with 7 bases in the middle. CDR3 sequence reads: CASSSGPNSPLHF. The CDR3 nucleotides are TGCGCCAGCAGCTCGGGTCCTAATTCACCCCTCCACTTT. The full variable domain, in which reference TRBV5-1 and TRBJ1-6 provide the parts outside the CDR3, is KAGVTQTPRYLIKTRGQQVTLSCSPISGHRSVSWYQQTPGQGLQFLFEYFSETQRNKGNFPGRFSGRQFSNSRSEMNVSTLELGDSALYLCASSSGPNSPLHFGNGTRLTVT.

A remark on this clone: This specimen includes other DNA sequences encoding the same CDR3. The chain carries TRBV5-1 and TRBJ2-1; 8 bases are shared with TRBD2. Germline CDR1 reads SGHRS; CDR2 reads YFSETQ. This CDR3 region has 15 residues. Trimming cost V 4 bases and J 4 bases; bases outside gene matches: 7. The CDR3 DNA reads as TGCGCCAGCAGCCTTAGTACTAGCGGATACAATGAGCAGTTCTTC. It yields the protein CASSLSTSGYNEQFF.

V usage is TRBV18 and J usage is TRBJ1-4; D unclear. There are 14 residues in the CDR3. Looked up from germline, CDR1 is KGHSH and CDR2 is LQKENI. Trimming stripped 3 bases from V and 0 bases from J, with 5 bases between. The CDR3 protein is CASSPGTTNEKLFF. DNA for the CDR3: TGTGCCAGCTCACCGGGCACAACTAATGAAAAACTGTTTTTT.

This clone has only one observation. The V gene is TRBV7-2, the J gene TRBJ1-5; 7 bases are a match to TRBD1. This CDR3 has 16 amino acids. The J segment lost 2 bases and the V segment lost 5 bases, leaving 9 bases of the junction unmatched. Germline V gene sequence: CDR1 SGHTA, CDR2 FQGNSA. CDR3 nucleotide sequence: TGTGCCAGCAGCGACGCCAGGGGGGAAGGCAATCAGCCCCAGCATTTT. It encodes CASSDARGEGNQPQHF.

V and J are TRBV3-1 (or the pseudogene TRBV3-2) and TRBJ2-1; no reliable D call. Per the germline V gene, CDR1 is LGHDT and CDR2 is YNNKEL (reference sequence). Trimming took 0 bases from V and 8 from J, leaving 5 bases between them. This CDR3 has 12 residues. CDR3 sequence reads: CASSQDTHEQFF. CDR3 nucleotide sequence: TGTGCCAGCAGCCAAGATACTCATGAGCAGTTCTTC.

J is TRBJ1-2 and V is TRBV11-2; D not certain. The CDR3 has 15 amino acids. V shed 4 bases and J shed 7 bases, with 19 bases lying between them. The germline V gene has CDR1 SGHAT and CDR2 FQNNGV. The CDR3 nucleotides read TGTGCCAGCAGCTCTCTGTGGAGGGAGGACGTTGGCTACACCTTC. It translates to CASSSLWREDVGYTF.

This clone was picked up a small number of times. CDR3 residues: CASSVDGSNQPQHF. The CDR3 nucleotides read TGTGCCAGCAGCGTAGACGGTAGCAATCAGCCCCAGCATTTT. V is TRBV9 and J is TRBJ1-5, with unresolved D. Germline V CDR1 and CDR2: SGDLS, YYNGEE. With 0 bases removed from V and 0 bases from J, the gap between germline ends came to 4 bases. CDR3 length: 14 residues.

The J gene is TRBJ2-1, the V gene TRBV3-1 (or the pseudogene TRBV3-2); D is uncertain. The CDR3 length is 13 residues. Between the trimmed V and J ends, which lost 0 bases and 10 bases, there was a span of 10 bases. Germline-derived CDR1 and CDR2 are LGHDT and YNNKEL (reference sequence). CDR3 nucleotide sequence: TGTGCCAGCAGCCAAGATAGAGCGCGGGAGCAGTTCTTC. Amino acid sequence: CASSQDRAREQFF.

The chain couples TRBV2 to TRBJ2-7; 7 bases agree with TRBD1. Germline V gene data show CDR1 as SNHLY and CDR2 as FYNNEI. CDR3 length: 14 amino acids. With V trimmed by 6 bases and J by 7 bases, 12 bases remained unmatched. CDR3 loop: CASRQQGTREEQYF. In DNA form, the CDR3 reads TGTGCCAGCAGGCAACAGGGGACCAGGGAGGAGCAGTACTTC.

This clone came up once. V is TRBV28 and J is TRBJ2-5; weak D call: TRBD1 (6 bases). Germline loops: CDR1 MDHEN, CDR2 SYDVKM. The CDR3 length is 12 residues. Trimming took off 4 bases at V and 3 bases at J, with 6 bases between the two ends. In DNA form, the CDR3 reads TGTGCCAGCAGTTCAGGGGAAGAGACCCAGTACTTC. Protein sequence: CASSSGEETQYF.

The genes are TRBV6-5 and TRBJ1-3; perhaps TRBD1 as D (6 bases). CDR1 is MNHEY, CDR2 SVGAGI, per germline. The germline V and J ends were trimmed by 0 bases and 1 base, with 10 bases remaining between them. CDR3 length: 16 amino acids. CDR3 in amino acids: CASSYSSQGSGNTIYF. The CDR3 DNA is TGTGCCAGCAGTTACTCGAGTCAGGGGTCTGGAAACACCATATATTTT.

This chain uses TRBV10-3 with TRBJ2-3; possible D gene TRBD1, 6 bases. CDR1 is ENHRY, CDR2 SYGVKD, per germline. Trimming left V 6 bases short and J 0 bases short, with 10 bases between. CDR3 size: 14 residues. CDR3 residues: CAIRSTGSTDTQYF. For the CDR3, the DNA is TGTGCCATCAGATCCACAGGGAGCACAGATACGCAGTATTTT.

The genes are TRBV7-2 and TRBJ1-2; D is perhaps TRBD1 (5 bases). This CDR3 contains 16 residues. V was pared by 2 bases and J by 1 base, with 14 bases between. CDR1 is SGHTA, CDR2 FQGNSA, per germline. As DNA, the CDR3 is TGTGCCAGCAGCTTATGGGGCGTGGACAATAACTATGGCTACACCTTC. Translating gives CASSLWGVDNNYGYTF.

DNA of the CDR3: TGCGCCAGCAGCTTCTCTGCTAGGACAGGGGGGGATGAGCAGTTCTTC. Protein product: CASSFSARTGGDEQFF. V and J are TRBV5-1 and TRBJ2-1; TRBD1 matches 10 bases. From germline, CDR1 is SGHRS and CDR2 YFSETQ. This CDR3 contains 16 residues. The J segment lost 8 bases and the V segment lost 2 bases, leaving 10 bases of the junction unmatched.

V and J are TRBV5-1 and TRBJ1-1, with D uncertain. The CDR3 is 13 amino acids. The ends were cut back, 5 bases at V and 4 bases at J, with 12 bases in the middle. The germline V gene has CDR1 SGHRS and CDR2 YFSETQ. For the CDR3, the DNA is TGCGCCAGCAGAGATCCTAGGTTCACTGAAGCTTTCTTT. Its protein product is CASRDPRFTEAFF.

This clone was detected only a few times. The chain carries TRBV6-5 and TRBJ2-3; TRBD1 is a possible D gene (6 bases). CDR1 MNHEY and CDR2 SVGAGI come from the germline V gene. The CDR3 runs 15 residues. Trimming left V 8 bases short and J 1 base short, with 16 bases between. CDR3 DNA sequence: TGTGCCAGCCAGAGACAGGTACAGGGCACAGATACGCAGTATTTT. Its translation is CASQRQVQGTDTQYF.

Only one count was recorded for this clone. This sequence joins TRBV10-1 and TRBJ2-2, with D unclear. V lost 6 bases, J lost 6 bases, and 11 bases lay in between. The CDR3 contains 13 residues. Germline values: CDR1 WNHNN, CDR2 SYGVQD (reference sequence). The CDR3 spells CASSVDFPGELFF. The DNA of the CDR3 is TGCGCCAGCAGCGTAGACTTCCCCGGGGAGCTGTTTTTT.